These 14 T cell receptor beta chains were sequenced from one sample in a study of cytomegalovirus exposure and HLA in healthy donors. The assay was immunoSEQ multiplex PCR, and TCRdb's table has in-frame clones only and misses some. Among hundreds of thousands of clones, around nine tenths were seen once, and the ten largest hold around 3%. The sequencing input was PBMCs. Receptors were obtained from a man younger than 35 in good health and CMV-seronegative.

V gene TRBV4-3 combines with J gene TRBJ1-4, with a tentative D call TRBD1 (5 bases). Germline assignment: CDR1 LGHNA and CDR2 YSLEER. This CDR3 region has 15 residues. The V gene lost 0 bases and the J gene lost 6 bases, with 11 bases spanning the gap. The DNA of the CDR3 is TGCGCCAGCAGCCAAGATGCGGGAGGGGATGAAAAACTGTTTTTT. It translates to CASSQDAGGDEKLFF.

This clone has only one observation. The chain employs TRBV27 and TRBJ2-7; the D gene is possibly TRBD2 (5 bases). The CDR3 sequence is 16 residues long. Looked up from germline, CDR1 is MNHEY and CDR2 is SMNVEV (reference sequence). V dropped 3 bases and J dropped 6 bases, with 21 bases sitting between them. The chain's CDR3 is CASSFGMTVSFGEQYF. CDR3 DNA sequence: TGTGCCAGCAGTTTCGGGATGACCGTTTCCTTTGGCGAGCAGTACTTC.

This clone was counted a few times. V usage is TRBV2 and J usage is TRBJ1-5, with D possibly matching TRBD1 (5 bases). Germline CDR1 and CDR2: SNHLY and FYNNEI. The CDR3 runs to 14 residues. Trimming left V 5 bases short and J 6 bases short, with 14 bases between. The CDR3 region has the DNA TGTGCCAGCAGTTGGGGGGAGGGCGGTCAGCCCCAGCATTTT. Protein: CASSWGEGGQPQHF.

This sequence joins TRBV7-9 and TRBJ2-7, with TRBD2 matching 10 bases. This CDR3 comprises 16 residues. Per germline, CDR1 SEHNR and CDR2 FQNEAQ (reference sequence). Trimming at V came to 0 bases and at J to 3 bases, leaving 5 bases not matched to a gene. CDR3 DNA: TGTGCCAGCAGCTTAGCGGGGGCTAGCGGGAGCTACGAGCAGTACTTC. Translated, it gives CASSLAGASGSYEQYF.

This rearrangement joins TRBV7-9 to TRBJ2-5; tentatively, D is TRBD1 (5 bases). V lost 5 bases, J lost 3 bases, and 16 bases lay in between. This CDR3 contains 15 residues. Germline-derived CDR1 and CDR2 are SEHNR and FQNEAQ (reference sequence). CDR3 nucleotide sequence: TGTGCCAGCAGCCGAGACAGAAAGTCGGAAGAGACCCAGTACTTC. Amino acids: CASSRDRKSEETQYF.

The V gene is TRBV7-9, the J gene TRBJ2-7, with D possibly being TRBD1 (6 bases). V was cut by 5 bases and J by 5 bases, with 10 bases left in between. Germline values: CDR1 SEHNR, CDR2 FQNEAQ (reference sequence). The CDR3 has 12 residues. The DNA of the CDR3 is TGTGCCAGCAGCCTACAGGGTGACGAGCAGTACTTC. Translating gives CASSLQGDEQYF. Full variable domain (outside the CDR3, taken from reference TRBV7-9 and TRBJ2-7): DTGVSQNPRHKITKRGQNVTFRCDPISEHNRLYWYRQTLGQGPEFLTYFQNEAQLEKSRLLSDRFSAERPKGSFSTLEIQRTEQGDSAMYLCASSLQGDEQYFGPGTRLTVT.

CDR3 region: CASSPTGGITDTQYF. The CDR3 DNA is TGTGCCTCTTCTCCTACGGGGGGAATCACAGATACGCAGTATTTT. This chain links TRBV27 with TRBJ2-3; 7 positions match TRBD2. Germline assignment: CDR1 MNHEY and CDR2 SMNVEV (reference sequence). The CDR3 runs 15 residues. J lost 2 bases, V lost 11 bases, and 13 bases had no gene match.

This clone was recorded once. CDR3 DNA: TGTGCCAGCAGTTTAATCCGGGATGAAGCTTTCTTT. Amino acid sequence: CASSLIRDEAFF. The chain combines TRBV28 with TRBJ1-1; D unresolved. The germline V gene has CDR1 MDHEN and CDR2 SYDVKM. The CDR3 totals 12 residues. V was cut by 2 bases and J by 7 bases, with 8 bases left in between.

CDR3 DNA sequence: TGTGCCAGCAGTTTACTAGCGAGCTTGTACACCGGGGAGCTGTTTTTT. Its protein is CASSLLASLYTGELFF. The chain carries TRBV27 and TRBJ2-2; a weak D match, TRBD2 (6 bases). CDR1 and CDR2 (germline): MNHEY, SMNVEV (reference sequence). The CDR3 runs 16 residues. The V gene lost 2 bases and the J gene lost 3 bases, with 13 bases spanning the gap.

This chain uses TRBV5-1 with TRBJ2-1; 8 nucleotides match TRBD1. The CDR3 has 15 residues. With 0 bases clipped from V and 8 bases from J, the junction kept 7 bases outside the gene matches. Germline CDR1 and CDR2: SGHRS and YFSETQ. Here the CDR3 reads CASSLEWTGQDEQFF. The CDR3 bases are TGCGCCAGCAGCTTGGAATGGACAGGGCAAGATGAGCAGTTCTTC.

The chain carries TRBV13 and TRBJ2-5; 10 nucleotides line up with TRBD1. CDR3 size: 16 residues. Germline CDR1 and CDR2: PRHDT and FYEKMQ (reference sequence). V lost 1 base, J lost 5 bases, and 7 bases stayed unmatched. For the CDR3, the DNA is TGTGCCAGCAGCTTAGAAGGGACAGGGGAGTCGGAGACCCAGTACTTC. Protein product: CASSLEGTGESETQYF.

This chain links TRBV27 with TRBJ2-2, with 11 bases aligning to TRBD2. J gave up 7 bases and V 7 bases, and 5 bases lay outside the gene matches. Germline CDR1 and CDR2: MNHEY and SMNVEV (reference sequence). The CDR3 is 14 amino acids. The CDR3 DNA follows: TGTGCCAGCAAACCGGGACTAGCGGACGGGGAGCTGTTTTTT. Translation gives CASKPGLADGELFF.

The V and J genes are TRBV7-8 and TRBJ2-5; 11 bases are shared with TRBD2. Germline assignment: CDR1 SGHVS and CDR2 FQNEAQ. Trimming cost V 5 bases and J 1 base; bases outside gene matches: 0. CDR3 length: 14 residues. In DNA form, the CDR3 reads TGTGCCAGCAGCGGGACTAGCGGCCAAGAGACCCAGTACTTC. This translates into CASSGTSGQETQYF. Drawing the rest from reference TRBV7-8 and TRBJ2-5, the complete variable domain is GAGVSQSPRYKVAKRGQDVALRCDPISGHVSLFWYQQALGQGPEFLTYFQNEAQLDKSGLPSDRFFAERPEGSVSTLKIQRTQQEDSAVYLCASSGTSGQETQYFGPGTRLLVL.

The rearrangement links TRBV27 to TRBJ2-5; D call uncertain. Trimming shortened V by 8 bases and J by 2 bases, and 12 bases separated the two germline ends. The CDR3 has 13 amino acids. Per germline, CDR1 MNHEY and CDR2 SMNVEV (reference sequence). The CDR3 DNA is TGTGCCAGCCAGCGAGGCCCACAAGAGACCCAGTACTTC. Amino acid sequence: CASQRGPQETQYF.